What follows are 21 T cell receptor beta chains derived from one specimen sequenced in a study of T cell responses to AZD1222 COVID-19 vaccine. The method was immunoSEQ multiplex PCR; TCRdb's version includes in-frame clones alone and lacks a portion of them. The sample has 100,000 to 150,000 clones, around 90% seen once; the top ten hold 6.3%. This specimen was peripheral blood, taken on day 0 of AZD1222 vaccination. These receptors all stem from an adult in good health.

This chain uses TRBV5-4 with TRBJ1-2; the D gene is possibly TRBD1 (6 bases). V was cut by 0 bases and J by 3 bases, with 9 bases left in between. This CDR3 contains 14 residues. Germline V gives CDR1 SGHNT, CDR2 YYREEE (reference sequence). CDR3 sequence reads: CASSLAQGYYGYTF. As DNA, the CDR3 is TGTGCCAGCAGCTTGGCACAGGGATACTATGGCTACACCTTC.

The chain recombines TRBV3-1 (or the pseudogene TRBV3-2) with TRBJ1-5; D uncertain. CDR3 length equals 12 residues. Germline values: CDR1 LGHDT, CDR2 YNNKEL (reference sequence). V lost 2 bases and J lost 4, with 3 bases in between. The CDR3 bases are TGTGCCAGCAGCCAATTTAATCAGCCCCAGCATTTT. It translates to CASSQFNQPQHF.

The rearrangement joins TRBV30 to TRBJ1-5, with D perhaps TRBD1 (6 bases). CDR3 length: 13 amino acids. Germline CDR1 is GTSNPN and CDR2 is SVGIG (reference sequence). V shed 2 bases and J shed 5 bases, with 10 bases lying between them. Here the CDR3 DNA reads TGTGCCTGGAGTAATAGGGGGGATCAGCCCCAGCATTTT. Amino acid sequence: CAWSNRGDQPQHF.

V usage is TRBV7-9 and J usage is TRBJ1-1; D is undetermined. The V gene's germline CDR1 is SEHNR and CDR2 FQNEAQ (reference sequence). V was trimmed by 3 bases and J by 5 bases, leaving 7 bases between them. The CDR3 is 12 amino acids. CDR3 nucleotide sequence: TGTGCCAGCAGCTTTAAATCGACTGAAGCTTTCTTT. It translates to CASSFKSTEAFF.

This chain links TRBV7-2 with TRBJ2-3; TRBD2 matches 7 bases. The CDR3 contains 16 residues. Trimming removed 5 bases from V and 0 bases from J; junction bases left unmatched: 8. The germline V gene has CDR1 SGHTA and CDR2 FQGNSA. The CDR3 DNA is TGTGCCAGCAGCACTAGCGCTAGTGCTAGCACAGATACGCAGTATTTT. Amino acid sequence: CASSTSASASTDTQYF.

J is TRBJ2-5 and V is TRBV5-6, with 7 bases identical to TRBD2. The CDR3 is 13 residues long. V dropped 4 bases and J dropped 1; count of bases not matched to a gene: 1. CDR1 and CDR2 from the germline V gene are SGHDT and YYEEEE. The CDR3 coding sequence is TGTGCCAGCAGCCCTAGCGGCCAAGAGACCCAGTACTTC. Its protein product is CASSPSGQETQYF.

The chain carries TRBV7-9 and TRBJ2-5; 10 nucleotides line up with TRBD1. The CDR3 contains 15 residues. Losses at the gene ends were 4 bases for V and 3 bases for J; bases not matched to a gene: 5. Germline values: CDR1 SEHNR, CDR2 FQNEAQ (reference sequence). CDR3 DNA sequence: TGTGCCAGCAGCTATCGACAGGGGGCTAAAGAGACCCAGTACTTC. Amino acids: CASSYRQGAKETQYF.

The rearrangement joins TRBV6-5 to TRBJ1-5; TRBD1 agrees at 8 bases. This CDR3 comprises 14 residues. V shed 6 bases and J 1 base; nucleotides not matched to a gene: 2. Germline assignment: CDR1 MNHEY and CDR2 SVGAGI. The CDR3 DNA reads as TGTGCCAGCAGCGGGGACAGGAGCAATCAGCCCCAGCATTTT. Translated: CASSGDRSNQPQHF.

The J gene is TRBJ1-1, the V gene TRBV15; 9 nucleotides line up with TRBD1. The CDR3 contains 14 residues. Germline CDR1 is LNHNV and CDR2 is YYDKDF (reference sequence). Trimming removed 6 bases from V and 6 bases from J; junction bases left unmatched: 8. The CDR3 loop reads CATREQGARAEAFF. CDR3 in DNA: TGTGCCACCAGGGAACAGGGGGCGAGAGCTGAAGCTTTCTTT.

This clone showed up just once. The V and J genes are TRBV11-2 and TRBJ1-2; D may be TRBD1 (6 bases). Trimming removed 5 bases at V and 13 bases at J, with 17 bases between. From germline, CDR1 is SGHAT and CDR2 FQNNGV. This CDR3 has 12 amino acids. Here the CDR3 reads CASSPGGGGSTF. CDR3 bases: TGTGCCAGCAGCCCTGGTGGAGGGGGTTCCACCTTC.

The chain recombines TRBV11-2 with TRBJ1-3; D not resolved. V lost 1 base and J lost 1, with 5 bases in between. The CDR3 length is 14 residues. Germline V CDR1 and CDR2: SGHAT, FQNNGV. The CDR3 sequence: CASSLGLSGNTIYF. CDR3 bases: TGTGCCAGCAGCTTAGGGTTATCTGGAAACACCATATATTTT. Full variable domain (missing parts from reference TRBV11-2 and TRBJ1-3): EAGVAQSPRYKIIEKRQSVAFWCNPISGHATLYWYQQILGQGPKLLIQFQNNGVVDDSQLPKDRFSAERLKGVDSTLKIQPAKLEDSAVYLCASSLGLSGNTIYFGEGSWLTVV.

This chain joins TRBV2 and TRBJ1-3; a weak D match, TRBD1 (5 bases). This CDR3 spans 17 amino acids. Germline V gives CDR1 SNHLY, CDR2 FYNNEI. Trimming stripped 6 bases from V and 0 bases from J, with 18 bases between. As DNA, the CDR3 is TGTGCCAGCAGCCAGGGAGGGGCTTCTGCCTCTGGAAACACCATATATTTT. Its translation is CASSQGGASASGNTIYF.

For this clone: The sample holds other DNA sequences that translate to the same CDR3. The V gene is TRBV3-1 (or the pseudogene TRBV3-2), the J gene TRBJ1-2; no clear D gene. V was pared by 1 base and J by 8 bases, with 8 bases between. There are 12 residues in the CDR3. Germline V gene data show CDR1 as LGHDT and CDR2 as YNNKEL (reference sequence). CDR3 loop: CASSQADGGYTF. Here the CDR3 DNA reads TGTGCCAGCAGCCAAGCTGACGGGGGCTACACCTTC.

The chain combines TRBV6-2 or TRBV6-3 with TRBJ1-5; TRBD1 might be the D (5 bases). V lost 0 bases and J 2 bases, leaving 11 bases between the germline ends. This CDR3 has 16 residues. The germline V gene has CDR1 MNHEY and CDR2 SVGEGT. CDR3 nucleotide sequence: TGTGCCAGCAGTTACTCGGGACCGGGAGGCAATCAGCCCCAGCATTTT. Its translation: CASSYSGPGGNQPQHF.

The chain couples TRBV11-2 to TRBJ1-2; TRBD1 matches 8 bases. The CDR3 has 13 residues. The trim removed 5 bases at V and 8 bases at J, leaving 7 bases unmatched. Germline lookup yields CDR1 SGHAT and CDR2 FQNNGV. As DNA, the CDR3 is TGTGCCAGCAGCCTCCAGGGGGCGAAAGGCTACACCTTC. Its translation is CASSLQGAKGYTF.

This clone was counted between two and nine times. This chain connects TRBV19 to TRBJ1-2; D not certain. CDR1 and CDR2 from the germline V gene are LNHDA and SQIVND (reference sequence). The V end lost 10 bases, the J end lost 4 bases, and 28 bases lay between the germline ends. The CDR3 is made up of 17 amino acids. The DNA for the CDR3 is TGTGCCAATCCTACGGGCCCCAACGGAGGACCGAGCTATGGCTACACCTTC. It translates to CANPTGPNGGPSYGYTF.

The chain combines TRBV27 with TRBJ1-1, with 7 positions matching TRBD1. Per the germline V gene, CDR1 is MNHEY and CDR2 is SMNVEV (reference sequence). CDR3 length equals 13 residues. Trimming at V came to 4 bases and at J to 4 bases, leaving 3 bases not matched to a gene. The CDR3 reads CASSSTGITEAFF. The CDR3 nucleotides read TGTGCCAGCAGTTCGACAGGGATCACTGAAGCTTTCTTT.

This chain links TRBV12-5 with TRBJ2-7; no clear D. The germline V and J ends were trimmed by 3 bases and 4 bases, with 4 bases remaining between them. CDR3 length: 11 amino acids. Germline V gene sequence: CDR1 LGHNT, CDR2 FRNRAP. The CDR3 sequence: CASGFNYEQYF. In DNA form, the CDR3 reads TGTGCTAGTGGTTTCAATTACGAGCAGTACTTC.

This clone was seen a single time. The genes are TRBV18 and TRBJ1-1, with TRBD1 as a possible D gene (5 bases). Germline lookup yields CDR1 KGHSH and CDR2 LQKENI. The CDR3 is 14 amino acids. V was trimmed by 3 bases and J by 3 bases, leaving 11 bases between them. For the CDR3, the DNA is TGTGCCAGCTCACCTGGGGGGAGTGACACTGAAGCTTTCTTT. It encodes CASSPGGSDTEAFF.

The J gene is TRBJ1-2, the V gene TRBV30, with no clear D. Germline loops: CDR1 GTSNPN, CDR2 SVGIG (reference sequence). V was clipped by 2 bases and J by 7 bases, with 14 bases between them. The CDR3 runs 13 residues. The CDR3: CAWSPGERSGYTF. The CDR3 bases are TGTGCCTGGAGTCCCGGGGAACGCAGTGGCTACACCTTC.

The chain uses TRBV18 and TRBJ1-5; D is undetermined. The germline V gene encodes CDR1 KGHSH and CDR2 LQKENI. The length of the CDR3 is 15 residues. Between the trimmed V and J ends, which lost 3 bases and 3 bases, there was a span of 12 bases. In DNA, the CDR3 is TGTGCCAGCTCACCTGCGATCACACCCAATCAGCCCCAGCATTTT. Translation gives CASSPAITPNQPQHF. Full variable domain (rest looked up from reference TRBV18 and TRBJ1-5): NAGVMQNPRHLVRRRGQEARLRCSPMKGHSHVYWYRQLPEEGLKFMVYLQKENIIDESGMPKERFSAEFPKEGPSILRIQQVVRGDSAAYFCASSPAITPNQPQHFGDGTRLSIL.